Presented here are 9 T cell receptor beta chains from one specimen sequenced in a study of blood T cell repertoires in COVID-19. Produced via immunoSEQ multiplex PCR; TCRdb's table is partial and in-frame only. Of 250,000 to 350,000 clones listed, approximately 81% are singletons. The specimen sequenced was PBMCs or T cells enriched from blood (not recorded which). The receptors were sampled from a woman between 45 and 60 years old who had recovered from COVID-19.

The rearrangement links TRBV28 to TRBJ2-3; the match to TRBD1 covers 7 bases. CDR3 length: 15 residues. The V and J ends lost 6 bases and 1 base, in that order; junction bases with no gene match: 7. From germline, CDR1 is MDHEN and CDR2 SYDVKM. CDR3 protein: CASSPLGTGTDTQYF. The CDR3 bases are TGTGCCAGCAGCCCCCTGGGGACAGGCACAGATACGCAGTATTTT.

In this sample, this clone turned up a few times. The chain recombines TRBV7-2 with TRBJ2-3, with no clear D. The germline V and J ends were trimmed by 4 bases and 2 bases, with 4 bases remaining between them. CDR1 SGHTA and CDR2 FQGNSA come from the germline V gene. The CDR3 contains 12 residues. CDR3 bases: TGTGCCAGCAGCTACTTCACAGATACGCAGTATTTT. Its translation: CASSYFTDTQYF.

This rearrangement joins TRBV5-1 to TRBJ2-2, with D possibly being TRBD2 (5 bases). The V gene lost 4 bases and the J gene lost 5 bases, with 15 bases spanning the gap. The V gene's germline CDR1 is SGHRS and CDR2 YFSETQ. This CDR3 is 15 amino acids long. As DNA, the CDR3 is TGCGCCAGCAGCCCGGACGGAAGAGGGACCGGGGAGCTGTTTTTT. Residues: CASSPDGRGTGELFF.

This chain links TRBV6-4 with TRBJ2-4; 10 bases agree with TRBD1. The V segment lost 5 bases and the J segment 9 bases; nucleotides outside the gene matches: 7. The CDR3 sequence is 14 residues long. The germline V gene encodes CDR1 MRHNA and CDR2 SNTAGT. The CDR3 bases are TGTGCCAGCAGTCCCGACTGGACAGGGGGCATTCAGTACTTC. Its protein product is CASSPDWTGGIQYF.

The CDR3 DNA sequence: TGTGCCAGCAATGGAGGGGCTAACGTTGGCTACACCTTC. Its protein product is CASNGGANVGYTF. The gene calls are TRBV6-5 and TRBJ1-2; tentative D call: TRBD1 (5 bases). CDR1 is MNHEY and CDR2 is SVGAGI in the germline V gene. V lost 7 bases to trimming and J lost 7 bases, with 16 bases between them. This CDR3 comprises 13 residues.

This chain connects TRBV11-2 to TRBJ2-3; D might be TRBD1 (5 bases). V was trimmed by 1 base and J by 4 bases, leaving 9 bases between them. Germline CDR1 and CDR2: SGHAT and FQNNGV. There are 14 residues in the CDR3. DNA for the CDR3: TGTGCCAGCAGCTTAGGAAGGGGCGCAGATACGCAGTATTTT. Translation gives CASSLGRGADTQYF.

This clone is a singleton in its sample. The V and J genes are TRBV27 and TRBJ1-3, with 10 bases fitting TRBD1. There are 16 residues in the CDR3. The junction had 9 bases not matched to a gene; V was cut back by 3 bases and J by 7 bases. Germline CDR1 is MNHEY and CDR2 is SMNVEV (reference sequence). CDR3 in amino acids: CASSFGLPGQGNTIYF. DNA for the CDR3: TGTGCCAGCAGTTTTGGGCTCCCGGGACAGGGGAACACCATATATTTT.

The chain uses TRBV19 and TRBJ1-1, with TRBD1 matching 8 bases. The junction had 9 bases not matched to a gene; V was cut back by 5 bases and J by 4 bases. The germline CDR1 and CDR2 sequences are LNHDA and SQIVND (reference sequence). The length of the CDR3 is 15 residues. Here the CDR3 reads CASSPRQGAGTEAFF. CDR3 in DNA: TGTGCCAGTAGTCCCCGTCAGGGGGCCGGCACTGAAGCTTTCTTT.

Turning to this clone: The junction differs from germline at one of its ends, possibly a read error. The CDR3 region has the DNA TGTGCCAGCAGCTCGGACAGGGCCTCCCACGAGCAGTACTTC. Its protein product is CASSSDRASHEQYF. The J gene is TRBJ2-7, the V gene TRBV11-3; 8 positions match TRBD1. The CDR3 length is 14 residues. Germline V gives CDR1 SGHNT, CDR2 YENEEA.